This T cell receptor (beta chain) is from a study of T cell responses to AZD1222 COVID-19 vaccine. This table comes from immunoSEQ multiplex PCR, and its TCRdb copy is limited to in-frame clones, with some not included. The sample records about 150,000 clones, about 89% being singletons. With respect to this clone: The antigen is unknown.

Study-level points and caveats: As reported, nearly half of all spike-specific TCRs target variant regions that are unmutated. Only five or six AZD1222 recipients were seropositive at baseline. The sample set comprised mostly white British donors with more females, and clonal diversity was possibly underestimated.

The V gene end was trimmed by 5 bases and the J gene end by 2 bases; junction bases not matched to a gene: 12. The germline V gene encodes CDR1 MNHEY and CDR2 SMNVEV (reference sequence). This CDR3 contains 16 residues. The V gene is TRBV27, the J gene TRBJ2-7, with 7 bases fitting TRBD1. The sample consisted of peripheral blood, taken on day 0 of AZD1222 vaccination. This sequence was found in an adult in good health. CDR3 coding DNA: TGTGCCAGCAGTCCCGTAGGACAGGACGACCCCTACGAGCAGTACTTC. The encoded protein is CASSPVGQDDPYEQYF.